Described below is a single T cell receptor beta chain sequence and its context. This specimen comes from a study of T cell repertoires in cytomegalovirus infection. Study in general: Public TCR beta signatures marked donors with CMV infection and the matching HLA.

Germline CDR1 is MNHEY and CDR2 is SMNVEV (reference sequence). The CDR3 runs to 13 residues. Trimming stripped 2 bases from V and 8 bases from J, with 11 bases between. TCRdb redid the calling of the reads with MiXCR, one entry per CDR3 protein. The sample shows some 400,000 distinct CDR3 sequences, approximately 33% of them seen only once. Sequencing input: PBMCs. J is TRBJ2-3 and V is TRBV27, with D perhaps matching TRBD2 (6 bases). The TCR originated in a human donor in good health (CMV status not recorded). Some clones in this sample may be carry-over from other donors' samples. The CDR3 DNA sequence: TGTGCCAGCAGTTTAGGCGGGGTCGGTACGCAGTATTTT. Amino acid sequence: CASSLGGVGTQYF.